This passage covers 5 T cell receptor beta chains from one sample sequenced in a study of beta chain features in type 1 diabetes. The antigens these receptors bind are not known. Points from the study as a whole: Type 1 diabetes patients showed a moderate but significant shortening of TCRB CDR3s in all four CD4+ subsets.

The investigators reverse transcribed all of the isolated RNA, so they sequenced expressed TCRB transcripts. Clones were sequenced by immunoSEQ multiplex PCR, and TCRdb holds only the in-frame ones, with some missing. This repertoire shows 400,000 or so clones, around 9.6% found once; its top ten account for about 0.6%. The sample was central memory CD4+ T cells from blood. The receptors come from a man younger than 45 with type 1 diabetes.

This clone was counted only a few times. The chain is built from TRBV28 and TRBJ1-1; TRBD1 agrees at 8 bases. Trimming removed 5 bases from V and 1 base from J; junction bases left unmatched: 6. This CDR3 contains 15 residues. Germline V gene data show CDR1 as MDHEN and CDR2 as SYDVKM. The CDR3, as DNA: TGTGCCAGCAGTCCACCCGGGACAGGGAACACTGAAGCTTTCTTT. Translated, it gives CASSPPGTGNTEAFF.

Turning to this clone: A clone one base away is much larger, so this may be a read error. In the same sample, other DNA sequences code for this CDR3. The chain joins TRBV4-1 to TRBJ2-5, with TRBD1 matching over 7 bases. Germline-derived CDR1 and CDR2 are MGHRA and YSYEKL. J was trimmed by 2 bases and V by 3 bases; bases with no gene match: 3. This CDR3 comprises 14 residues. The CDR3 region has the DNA TGCGCCAGCAGCCAGGGGACAGAACAAGAGACCCAGTACTTC. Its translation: CASSQGTEQETQYF.

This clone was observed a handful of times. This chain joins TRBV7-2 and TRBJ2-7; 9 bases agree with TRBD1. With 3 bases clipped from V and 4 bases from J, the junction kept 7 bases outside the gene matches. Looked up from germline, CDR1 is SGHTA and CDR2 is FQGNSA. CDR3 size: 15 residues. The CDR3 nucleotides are TGTGCCAGCAGCTTGTACGGACAGGGGATTTACGAGCAGTACTTC. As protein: CASSLYGQGIYEQYF.

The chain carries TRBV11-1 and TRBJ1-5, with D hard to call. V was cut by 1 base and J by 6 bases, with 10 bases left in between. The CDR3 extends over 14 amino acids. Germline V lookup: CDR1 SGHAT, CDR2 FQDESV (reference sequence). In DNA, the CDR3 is TGTGCCAGCAGCTTAGAAGGTTGGATTCAGCCCCAGCATTTT. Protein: CASSLEGWIQPQHF.

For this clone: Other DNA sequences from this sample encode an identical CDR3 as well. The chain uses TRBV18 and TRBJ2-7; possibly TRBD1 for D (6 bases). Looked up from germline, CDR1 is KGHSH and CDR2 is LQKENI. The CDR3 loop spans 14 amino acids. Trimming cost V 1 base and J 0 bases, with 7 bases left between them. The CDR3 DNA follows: TGTGCCAGCTCACCACTACAGGGCTCCTACGAGCAGTACTTC. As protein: CASSPLQGSYEQYF.